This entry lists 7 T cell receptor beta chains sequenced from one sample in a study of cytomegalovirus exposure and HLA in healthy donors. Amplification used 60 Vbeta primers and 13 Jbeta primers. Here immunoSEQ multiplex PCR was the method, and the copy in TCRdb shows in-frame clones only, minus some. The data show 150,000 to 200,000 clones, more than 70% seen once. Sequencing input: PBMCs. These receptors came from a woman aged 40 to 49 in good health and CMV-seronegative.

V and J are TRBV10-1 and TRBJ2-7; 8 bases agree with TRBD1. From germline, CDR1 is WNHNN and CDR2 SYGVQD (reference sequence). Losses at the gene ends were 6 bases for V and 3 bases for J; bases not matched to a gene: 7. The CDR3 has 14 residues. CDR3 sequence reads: CASSERDRLYEQYV. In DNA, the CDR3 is TGCGCCAGCAGCGAGAGGGACAGGCTCTACGAGCAGTACGTC.

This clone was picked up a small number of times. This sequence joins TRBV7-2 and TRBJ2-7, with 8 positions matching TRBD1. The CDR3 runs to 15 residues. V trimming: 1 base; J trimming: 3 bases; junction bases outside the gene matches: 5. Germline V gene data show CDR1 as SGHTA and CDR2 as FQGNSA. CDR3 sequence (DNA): TGTGCCAGCAGCTTAGATGGGACAGGATTCTACGAGCAGTACTTC. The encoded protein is CASSLDGTGFYEQYF.

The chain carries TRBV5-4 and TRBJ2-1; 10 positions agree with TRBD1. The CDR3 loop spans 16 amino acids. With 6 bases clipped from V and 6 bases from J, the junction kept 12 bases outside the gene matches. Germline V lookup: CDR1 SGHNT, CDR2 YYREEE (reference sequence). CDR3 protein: CASNLAAGTGVNEQFF. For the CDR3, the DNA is TGTGCCAGCAATCTTGCCGCGGGGACAGGGGTCAATGAGCAGTTCTTC.

The CDR3 sequence: CASSLTSGGGLYF. The CDR3 nucleotides read TGTGCCAGCAGCTTAACGAGCGGCGGAGGGTTGTACTTC. V usage is TRBV7-3 and J usage is TRBJ2-7; D may be TRBD2 (6 bases). V gave up 0 bases and J gave up 12 bases, with 15 bases separating them. Germline CDR1 SGHTA, CDR2 FQGTGA. The CDR3 extends over 13 amino acids.

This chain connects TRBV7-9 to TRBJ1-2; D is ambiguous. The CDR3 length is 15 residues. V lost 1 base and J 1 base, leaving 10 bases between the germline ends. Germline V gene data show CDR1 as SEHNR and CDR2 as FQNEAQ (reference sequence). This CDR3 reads CASSLVVRSNYGYTF. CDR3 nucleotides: TGTGCCAGCAGCTTAGTGGTCCGGAGTAACTATGGCTACACCTTC.

Here the CDR3 reads CAISGQGTGELFF. CDR3 bases: TGTGCCATCAGTGGGCAGGGCACCGGGGAGCTGTTTTTT. The rearrangement uses TRBV10-3 and TRBJ2-2, with a weak D call TRBD1 (5 bases). V was pared by 4 bases and J by 4 bases, with 7 bases between. Germline V gene data show CDR1 as ENHRY and CDR2 as SYGVKD. This CDR3 has 13 amino acids.

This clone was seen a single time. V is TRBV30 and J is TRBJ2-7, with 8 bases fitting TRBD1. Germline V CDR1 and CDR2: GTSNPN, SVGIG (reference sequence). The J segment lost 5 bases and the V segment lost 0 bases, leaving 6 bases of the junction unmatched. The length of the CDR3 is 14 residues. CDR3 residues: CAWSVLGTGNEQYF. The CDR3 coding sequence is TGTGCCTGGAGTGTACTTGGGACAGGAAACGAGCAGTACTTC.